The T cell receptor (beta chain) under discussion was sequenced for a study of regulatory T cells in long-lasting Graves disease. Time point defined: persistent/refractory GD, antithyroid drugs over 5 years with positive TRAb. Following extraction of RNA from PBMCs, that RNA was used to make the TCR library. By American Thyroid Association guidelines, Graves' disease was diagnosed in the cohort. Investigators prepared the TCR beta libraries by applying iRepertoire HTBI primers and Arm-PCR of CDR3 regions. In the study's own analysis: The samples yielded about 60 TRBV and 13 to 15 TRBJ segments. TCRdb processed the multiplex PCR reads anew with MiXCR; each CDR3 protein has one entry. None of the V and J calls come from the authors' own analysis; TCRdb made them. The profile covers some 470,000 distinct CDR3 sequences, with around a fifth appearing a single time and about 7% taken by the ten largest.

At least ten counts were recorded for this clonotype. The TCR originated in a female donor with Graves disease. Sequenced here: peripheral blood mononuclear cells (PBMCs), sampled when the disease was refractory, from a patient treated with antithyroid drugs.

The CDR3: CASSGVGYNIQYF. As DNA, the CDR3 is TGTGCCAGCTCGGGGGTCGGGTATAACATTCAGTACTTC. The chain has TRBV28 and TRBJ2-4, with D maybe TRBD2 (6 bases). This CDR3 region has 13 residues. From germline, CDR1 is MDHEN and CDR2 SYDVKM. V lost 8 bases to trimming and J lost 7 bases, with 15 bases between them.